Detailed here is one TCR beta chain. Its cognate antigen is unknown. Following a re-call of the 5' RACE reads, TCRdb has one entry per CDR3 protein and lacks DNA. The repertoire shows a few hundred thousand distinct CDR3 sequences; the top ten hold approximately 2.3%. These data are taken from a study of monozygotic twins with inflammatory bowel disease. Isolation of total RNA was performed on whole blood, with no prior T cell sorting. The study's findings and limits: Variability in patient repertoires may have come partly from differing immunosuppressive treatments.

The CDR3 runs 17 residues. CDR1 is SGHDN and CDR2 is FVKESK in the germline V gene. The chain links TRBV14 to TRBJ1-2; the D gene TCRdb calls, TRBD1, cannot be checked with no DNA. This receptor was obtained from a human donor with ulcerative colitis or Crohn's disease, or a healthy co-twin of an affected twin (not recorded which). Sequenced input: blood. This CDR3 is CASSQALRTGFGYGYTF.